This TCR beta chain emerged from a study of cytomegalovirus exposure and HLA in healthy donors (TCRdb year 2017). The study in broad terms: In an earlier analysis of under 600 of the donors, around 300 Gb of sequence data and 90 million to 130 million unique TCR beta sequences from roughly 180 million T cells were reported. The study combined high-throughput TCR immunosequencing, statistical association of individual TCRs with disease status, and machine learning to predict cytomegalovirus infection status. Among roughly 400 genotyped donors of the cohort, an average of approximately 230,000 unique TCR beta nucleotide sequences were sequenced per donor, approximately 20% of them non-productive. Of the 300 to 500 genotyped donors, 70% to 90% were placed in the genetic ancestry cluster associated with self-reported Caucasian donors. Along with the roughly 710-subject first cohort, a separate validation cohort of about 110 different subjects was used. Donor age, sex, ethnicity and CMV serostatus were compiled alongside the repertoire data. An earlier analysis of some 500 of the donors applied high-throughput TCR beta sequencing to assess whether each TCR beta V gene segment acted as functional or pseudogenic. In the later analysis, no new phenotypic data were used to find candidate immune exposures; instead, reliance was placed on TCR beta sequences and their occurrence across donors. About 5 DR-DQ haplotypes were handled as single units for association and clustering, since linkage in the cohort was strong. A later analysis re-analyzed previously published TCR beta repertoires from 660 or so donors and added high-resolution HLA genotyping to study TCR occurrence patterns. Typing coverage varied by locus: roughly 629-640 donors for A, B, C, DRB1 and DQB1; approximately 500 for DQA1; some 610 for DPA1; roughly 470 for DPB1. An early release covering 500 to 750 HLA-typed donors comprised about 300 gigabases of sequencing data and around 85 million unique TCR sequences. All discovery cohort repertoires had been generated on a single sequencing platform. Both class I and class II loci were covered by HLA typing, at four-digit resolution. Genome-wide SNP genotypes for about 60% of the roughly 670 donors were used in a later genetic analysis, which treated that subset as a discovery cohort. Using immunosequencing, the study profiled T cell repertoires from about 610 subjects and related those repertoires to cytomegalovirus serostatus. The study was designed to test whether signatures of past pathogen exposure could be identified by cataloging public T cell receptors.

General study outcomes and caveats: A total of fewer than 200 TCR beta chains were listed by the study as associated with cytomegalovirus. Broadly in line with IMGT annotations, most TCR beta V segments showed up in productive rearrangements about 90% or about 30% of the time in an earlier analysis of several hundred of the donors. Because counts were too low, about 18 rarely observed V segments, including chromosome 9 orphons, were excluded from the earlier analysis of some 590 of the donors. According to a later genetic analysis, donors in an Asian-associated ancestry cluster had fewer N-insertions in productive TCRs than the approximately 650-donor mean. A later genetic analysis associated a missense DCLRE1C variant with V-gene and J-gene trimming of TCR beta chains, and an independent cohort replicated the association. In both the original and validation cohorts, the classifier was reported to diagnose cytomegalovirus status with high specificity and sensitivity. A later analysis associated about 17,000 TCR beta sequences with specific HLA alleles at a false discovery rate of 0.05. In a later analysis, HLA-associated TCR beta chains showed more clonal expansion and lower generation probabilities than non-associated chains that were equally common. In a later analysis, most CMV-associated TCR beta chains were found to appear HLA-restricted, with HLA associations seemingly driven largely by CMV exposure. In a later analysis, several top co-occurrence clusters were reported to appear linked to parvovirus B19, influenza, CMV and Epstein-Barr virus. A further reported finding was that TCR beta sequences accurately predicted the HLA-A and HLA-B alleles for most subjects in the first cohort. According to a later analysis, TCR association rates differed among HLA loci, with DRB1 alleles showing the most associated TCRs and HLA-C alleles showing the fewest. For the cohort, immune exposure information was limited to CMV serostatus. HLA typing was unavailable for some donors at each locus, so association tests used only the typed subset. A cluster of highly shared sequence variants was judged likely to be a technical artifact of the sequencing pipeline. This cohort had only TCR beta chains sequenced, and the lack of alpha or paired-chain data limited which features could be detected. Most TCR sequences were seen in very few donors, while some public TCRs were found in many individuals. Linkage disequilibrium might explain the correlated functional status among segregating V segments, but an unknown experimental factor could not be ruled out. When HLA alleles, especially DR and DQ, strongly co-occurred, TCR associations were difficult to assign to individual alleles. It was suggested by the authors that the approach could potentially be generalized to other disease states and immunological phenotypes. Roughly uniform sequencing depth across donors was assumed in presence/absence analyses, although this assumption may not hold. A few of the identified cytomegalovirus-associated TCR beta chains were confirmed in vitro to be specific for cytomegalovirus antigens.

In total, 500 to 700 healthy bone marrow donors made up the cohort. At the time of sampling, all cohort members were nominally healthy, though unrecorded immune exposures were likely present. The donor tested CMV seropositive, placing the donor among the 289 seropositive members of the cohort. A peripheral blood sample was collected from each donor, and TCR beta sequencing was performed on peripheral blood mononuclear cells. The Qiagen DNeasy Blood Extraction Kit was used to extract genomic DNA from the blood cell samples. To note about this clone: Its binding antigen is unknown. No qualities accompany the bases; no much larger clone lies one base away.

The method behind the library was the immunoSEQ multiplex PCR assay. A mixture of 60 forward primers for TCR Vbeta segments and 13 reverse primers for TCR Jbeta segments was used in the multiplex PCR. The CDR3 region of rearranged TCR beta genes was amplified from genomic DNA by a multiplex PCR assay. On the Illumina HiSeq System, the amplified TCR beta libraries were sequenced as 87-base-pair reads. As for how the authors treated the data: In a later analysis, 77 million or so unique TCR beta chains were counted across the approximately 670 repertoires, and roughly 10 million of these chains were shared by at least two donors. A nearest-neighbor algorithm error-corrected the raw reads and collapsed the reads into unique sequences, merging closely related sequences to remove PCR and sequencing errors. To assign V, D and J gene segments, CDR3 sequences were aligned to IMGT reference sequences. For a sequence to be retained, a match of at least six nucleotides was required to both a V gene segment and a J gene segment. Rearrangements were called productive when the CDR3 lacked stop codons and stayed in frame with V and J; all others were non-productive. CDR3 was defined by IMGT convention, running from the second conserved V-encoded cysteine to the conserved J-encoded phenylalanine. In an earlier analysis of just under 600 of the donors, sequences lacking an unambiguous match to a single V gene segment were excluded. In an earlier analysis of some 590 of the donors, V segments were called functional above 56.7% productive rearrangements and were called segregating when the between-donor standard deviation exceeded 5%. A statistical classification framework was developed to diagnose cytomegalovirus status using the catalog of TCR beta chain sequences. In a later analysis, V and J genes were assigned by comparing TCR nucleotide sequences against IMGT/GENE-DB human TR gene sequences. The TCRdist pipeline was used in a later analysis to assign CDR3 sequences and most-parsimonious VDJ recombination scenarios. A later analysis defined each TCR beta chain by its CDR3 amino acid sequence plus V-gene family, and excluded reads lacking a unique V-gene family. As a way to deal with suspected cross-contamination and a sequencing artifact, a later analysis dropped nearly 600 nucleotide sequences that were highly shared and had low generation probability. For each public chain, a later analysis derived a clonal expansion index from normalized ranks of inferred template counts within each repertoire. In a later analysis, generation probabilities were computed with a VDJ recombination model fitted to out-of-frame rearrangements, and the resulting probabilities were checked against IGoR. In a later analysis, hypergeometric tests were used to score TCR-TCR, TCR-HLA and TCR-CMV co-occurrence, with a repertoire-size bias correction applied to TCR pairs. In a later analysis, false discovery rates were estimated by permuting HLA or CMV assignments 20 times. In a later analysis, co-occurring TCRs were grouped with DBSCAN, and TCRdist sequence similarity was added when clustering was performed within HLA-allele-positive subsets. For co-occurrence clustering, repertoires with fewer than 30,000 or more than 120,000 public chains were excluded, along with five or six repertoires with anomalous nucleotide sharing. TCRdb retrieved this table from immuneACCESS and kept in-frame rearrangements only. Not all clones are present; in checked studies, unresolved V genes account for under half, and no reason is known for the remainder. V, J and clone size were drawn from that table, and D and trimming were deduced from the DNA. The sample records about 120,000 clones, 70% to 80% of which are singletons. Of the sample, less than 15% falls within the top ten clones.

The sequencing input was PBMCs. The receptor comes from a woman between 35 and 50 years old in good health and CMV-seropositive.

CDR3 sequence: CASSIGQGRSPYEQYF. The nucleotide sequence is given as TGTGCCAGTAGTATCGGACAGGGGAGGAGCCCCTACGAGCAGTACTTC. The sequence joins TRBV19 to TRBJ2-7; TRBD1 matches 9 bases in the middle. Taken from cysteine to phenylalanine, the CDR3 has 16 residues. The CDR3 DNA has 48 bases and is translated from base 1. The germline V gene (reference sequence) sets CDR1 to LNHDA and CDR2 to SQIVND. For this chain, trimming is 3 bases at the V end and 2 bases at the J end, and the number of junction bases without a gene match is 8.